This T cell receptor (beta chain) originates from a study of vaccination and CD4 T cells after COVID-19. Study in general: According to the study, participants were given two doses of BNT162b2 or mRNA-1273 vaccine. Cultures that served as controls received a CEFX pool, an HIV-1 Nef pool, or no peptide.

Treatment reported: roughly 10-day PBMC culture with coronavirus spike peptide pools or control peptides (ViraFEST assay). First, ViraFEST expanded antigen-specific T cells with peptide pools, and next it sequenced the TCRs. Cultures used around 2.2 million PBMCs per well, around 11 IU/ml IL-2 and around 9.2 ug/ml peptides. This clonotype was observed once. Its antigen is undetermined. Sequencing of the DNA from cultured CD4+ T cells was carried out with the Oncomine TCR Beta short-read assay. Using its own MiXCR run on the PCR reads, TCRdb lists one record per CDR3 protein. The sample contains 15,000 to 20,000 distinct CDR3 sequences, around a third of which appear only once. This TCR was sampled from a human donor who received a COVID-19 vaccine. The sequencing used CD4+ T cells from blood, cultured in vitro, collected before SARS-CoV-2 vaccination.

The CDR3 loop reads CASTHRDRGTEAFF. Here the CDR3 DNA reads TGCGCCAGCACCCACCGGGACAGGGGCACTGAAGCTTTCTTT. The rearrangement links TRBV5-1 to TRBJ1-1, with 10 bases lining up with TRBD1. The CDR3 is 14 amino acids. Unmatched junction bases numbered 6, after V lost 6 bases and J lost 4 bases. Germline lookup yields CDR1 SGHRS and CDR2 YFSETQ.